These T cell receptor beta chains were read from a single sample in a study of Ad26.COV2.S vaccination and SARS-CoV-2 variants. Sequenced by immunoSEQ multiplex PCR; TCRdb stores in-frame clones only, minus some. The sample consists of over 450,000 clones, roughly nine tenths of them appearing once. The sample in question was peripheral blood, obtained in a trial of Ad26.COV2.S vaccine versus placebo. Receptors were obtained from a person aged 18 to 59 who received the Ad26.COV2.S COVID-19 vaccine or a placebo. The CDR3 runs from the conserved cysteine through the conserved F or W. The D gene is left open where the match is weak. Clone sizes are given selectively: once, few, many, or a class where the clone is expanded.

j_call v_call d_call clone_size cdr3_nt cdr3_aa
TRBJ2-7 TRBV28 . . TGTGCCAGCAGTTTACAGGGACCGTACGAGCAGTACTTC CASSLQGPYEQYF
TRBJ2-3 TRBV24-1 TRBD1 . TGTGCCACCAGTGATCTCGGACAGGGGAGTATCACAGATACGCAGTATTTT CATSDLGQGSITDTQYF
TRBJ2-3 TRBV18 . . TGTGCCAGCTCGCCGATCAGAGGGGGTGTTGGAGATACGCAGTATTTT CASSPIRGGVGDTQYF
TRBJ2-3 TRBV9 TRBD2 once TGTGCCAGCAGCGTACACGATACTAGCGGGGGAAGAGATACGCAGTATTTT CASSVHDTSGGRDTQYF
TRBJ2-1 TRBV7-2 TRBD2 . TGTGCCAGCAGCCAGCCCGGACTAGCGGGGGCAAATGAGCAGTTCTTC CASSQPGLAGANEQFF
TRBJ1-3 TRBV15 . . TGTGCCACCAGCAGAGCACGACAGATAGGGAACACCATATATTTT CATSRARQIGNTIYF
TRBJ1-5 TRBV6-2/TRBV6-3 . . TGTGCCAGCAGTTACTCGACGACAGCTAGTCAGCCCCAGCATTTT CASSYSTTASQPQHF
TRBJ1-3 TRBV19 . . TGTGCCACCTCAAGCTCTGGAAACACCATATATTTT CATSSSGNTIYF
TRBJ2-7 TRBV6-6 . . TGTGCCAGCAGTTACACAACGGACAGCTTATCCTACGAGCAGTACTTC CASSYTTDSLSYEQYF
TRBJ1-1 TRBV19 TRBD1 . TGTGCCAGTAGTTTCTCCGGGACAGGGATGGCTGAAGCTTTCTTT CASSFSGTGMAEAFF
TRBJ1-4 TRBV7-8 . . TGTGCCAGCAGCATAGGGACGGGAACTAATGAAAAACTGTTTTTT CASSIGTGTNEKLFF
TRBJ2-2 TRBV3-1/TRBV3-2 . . TGTGCCAGCTTAGGGCCGGGGCACACCGGGGAGCTGTTTTTT CASLGPGHTGELFF
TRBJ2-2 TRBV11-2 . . TGTGCCAGCAGCTTGGACTTGAACACCGGGGAGCTGTTTTTT CASSLDLNTGELFF
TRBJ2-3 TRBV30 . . TGTGCCTGGACTCTGGCGGGAACCCGCACAGATACGCAGTATTTT CAWTLAGTRTDTQYF
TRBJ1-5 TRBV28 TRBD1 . TGTGCCAGCAGTCCCGGGACAGCTAGCAATCAGCCCCAGCATTTT CASSPGTASNQPQHF
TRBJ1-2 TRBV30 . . TGTGCCTGGGAAGACAGGCCTGCAGCCTATGGCTACACCTTC CAWEDRPAAYGYTF
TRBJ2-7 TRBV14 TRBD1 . TGTGCCAGCAGCCAAGATCGTTATCGCCCGACACAGGGGCCCTACGAGCAGTACTTC CASSQDRYRPTQGPYEQYF
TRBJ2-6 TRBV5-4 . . TGTGCCAGCAGCTTTGGGGGCTTTAGCTCTGGGGCCAACGTCCTGACTTTC CASSFGGFSSGANVLTF
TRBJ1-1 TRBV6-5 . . TGTGCCAGCACTCAGGCCAGTAACACTGAAGCTTTCTTT CASTQASNTEAFF
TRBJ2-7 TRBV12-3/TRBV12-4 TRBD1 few TGTGCCAGCAGCTTCCGGGACAGGGAGCAGTACTTC CASSFRDREQYF
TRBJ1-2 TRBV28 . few TGTGCCACCGTCACCTTGGGTTATGGCTACACCTTC CATVTLGYGYTF
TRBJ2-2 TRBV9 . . TGTGCCAGCAGCGGAGTCGTGGAGGGGCACACCGGGGAGCTGTTTTTT CASSGVVEGHTGELFF
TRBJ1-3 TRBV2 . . TGTGCCAGTCAATACGCAGGAAACACCATATATTTT CASQYAGNTIYF
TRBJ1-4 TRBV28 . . TGTGCCAGCAGTCCCGGTGGGGGGAATGAAAAACTGTTTTTT CASSPGGGNEKLFF
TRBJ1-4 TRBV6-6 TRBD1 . TGTGCCAGCTGCTCGGGGGGACAGGGACATGAAAAACTGTTTTTT CASCSGGQGHEKLFF
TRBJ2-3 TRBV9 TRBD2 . TGTGCCAGCAGCGTAGCGGCTAGCGGGGGTAGAACGCAGTATTTT CASSVAASGGRTQYF
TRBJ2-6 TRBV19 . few TGTGCCAGTAGTTTGGGCTCTGGGGCCAACGTCCTGACTTTC CASSLGSGANVLTF
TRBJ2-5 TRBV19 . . TGTGCCAGTACTGAGGCGTGGGGCCGTCGGGAGACCCAGTACTTC CASTEAWGRRETQYF